The 16 T cell receptor beta chains in this list originate from one sample, sequenced in a study of Graves' ophthalmopathy and Graves' hyperthyroidism. Scientists amplified the TCR beta CDR3 regions from RNA transcripts. The workflow started with a first-round RT-PCR run with HTBI primers and then moved on to a second-round multiplex PCR. TCRdb called the multiplex PCR reads again in MiXCR, with one record for every CDR3 protein. The sample shows 300,000 to 450,000 distinct CDR3 sequences, about 18% of them seen only once. Sequenced: peripheral blood. These receptor sequences come from an adult woman with stable Graves' hyperthyroidism.

The chain links TRBV12-3 or TRBV12-4 to TRBJ1-1; 8 nucleotides match TRBD1. This CDR3 region has 16 residues. Trimming at V came to 3 bases and at J to 0 bases, leaving 6 bases not matched to a gene. CDR3 amino acids: CASSFTGGSMNTEAFF. The CDR3 DNA is TGTGCCAGCAGTTTCACAGGGGGGAGCATGAACACTGAAGCTTTCTTT.

This clonotype was picked up many times. The chain recombines TRBV19 with TRBJ1-1, with D perhaps matching TRBD1 (6 bases). The germline CDR1 and CDR2 sequences are LNHDA and SQIVND (reference sequence). This CDR3 has 15 amino acids. Trimming left V 3 bases short and J 1 base short, with 12 bases between. CDR3 nucleotide sequence: TGTGCCAGTAGTATGGCCCTGGGGGCGAACACTGAAGCTTTCTTT. Its translation is CASSMALGANTEAFF.

This clonotype has ten or more counts. This sequence joins TRBV20-1 and TRBJ2-7, with 11 bases identical to TRBD2. The CDR3 sequence is 15 residues long. J was trimmed by 4 bases and V by 2 bases; bases with no gene match: 7. Looked up from germline, CDR1 is DFQATT and CDR2 is SNEGSKA (reference sequence). In DNA form, the CDR3 reads TGCAGTGCTAGACGTCCTAGCGGGAGGAGGTACGAGCAGTACTTC. Translation gives CSARRPSGRRYEQYF.

In its sample, this clonotype was seen many times. The chain employs TRBV7-9 and TRBJ2-7, with D tentatively TRBD2 (6 bases). Trimming stripped 10 bases from V and 6 bases from J, with 22 bases between. Germline CDR1 SEHNR, CDR2 FQNEAQ (reference sequence). CDR3 length: 14 amino acids. CDR3 protein: CATARNSQGGEQYF. The CDR3 DNA sequence: TGTGCCACCGCCCGAAACAGTCAGGGAGGCGAGCAGTACTTC.

This clonotype was recorded at least ten times. This chain uses TRBV11-2 with TRBJ1-1; unclear D gene. V was shortened by 5 bases and J by 6 bases, with 10 bases between the two germline ends. This CDR3 has 12 amino acids. Per the germline V gene, CDR1 is SGHAT and CDR2 is FQNNGV. CDR3 nucleotides: TGTGCCAGCAGCAGAACATGGGCTGAAGCTTTCTTT. As protein: CASSRTWAEAFF.

This chain joins TRBV2 and TRBJ2-2; the match to TRBD1 covers 9 bases. CDR1 is SNHLY and CDR2 is FYNNEI in the germline V gene. This CDR3 has 14 amino acids. The V gene end was trimmed by 7 bases and the J gene end by 5 bases; junction bases not matched to a gene: 5. CDR3 sequence: CASKGTGSTGELFF. The CDR3 bases are TGTGCCAGCAAAGGGACAGGGTCAACCGGGGAGCTGTTTTTT.

The table lists this clonotype with many counts. The chain employs TRBV5-6 and TRBJ2-7; D possibly corresponds to TRBD2 (5 bases). Germline V gene data show CDR1 as SGHDT and CDR2 as YYEEEE. The CDR3 length is 14 residues. V was clipped by 3 bases and J by 0 bases, with 10 bases between them. CDR3 sequence reads: CASSSGLNSYEQYF. CDR3 nucleotides: TGTGCCAGCAGCTCCGGACTGAACTCCTACGAGCAGTACTTC.

This clonotype was counted ten times or more. This chain connects TRBV28 to TRBJ1-1; D uncertain. The CDR3 has 21 amino acids. Germline CDR1 and CDR2: MDHEN and SYDVKM. Trimming pared 2 bases from V and 0 bases from J, leaving 28 bases between. CDR3 DNA sequence: TGTGCCAGCAGTTTACCCGGATTGTTGGACCAACCGCTGAAAATGAACACTGAAGCTTTCTTT. Protein: CASSLPGLLDQPLKMNTEAFF.

This clonotype has a count of ten or more. The CDR3 region has the DNA TGTGCCAGCAGTTGGGGGCATAGCAATCAGCCCCAGCATTTT. Its protein product is CASSWGHSNQPQHF. The chain is built from TRBV28 and TRBJ1-5; maybe TRBD1 (6 bases). Germline loops: CDR1 MDHEN, CDR2 SYDVKM. V dropped 4 bases and J dropped 0 bases, with 7 bases sitting between them. The CDR3 is 14 residues long. Together with reference TRBV28 and TRBJ1-5, the CDR3 gives the full variable domain: DVKVTQSSRYLVKRTGEKVFLECVQDMDHENMFWYRQDPGLGLRLIYFSYDVKMKEKGDIPEGYSVSREKKERFSLILESASTNQTSMYLCASSWGHSNQPQHFGDGTRLSIL.

This clonotype has at least ten counts. Compared with germline, one end of the junction differs, possibly owing to a read error. V is TRBV7-2 and J is TRBJ2-4, with 9 bases aligning to TRBD2. Germline loops: CDR1 SGHTA, CDR2 FQGNSA. This CDR3 region has 13 residues. CDR3 in DNA: TGTGCCAGCAGCTTCGCGGGAGGGGACATTAAGTACTTC. The encoded protein is CASSFAGGDIKYF.

In this sample, this clonotype turned up many times. The chain uses TRBV11-1 and TRBJ2-5, with D unclear. The CDR3 totals 12 residues. Germline CDR1 and CDR2: SGHAT and FQDESV (reference sequence). The V gene lost 1 base and the J gene lost 4 bases, with 4 bases spanning the gap. CDR3 DNA: TGTGCCAGCAGCTTAGATACAGAGACCCAGTACTTC. It codes for CASSLDTETQYF.

This clonotype has at least ten counts. The chain joins TRBV6-2 or TRBV6-3 to TRBJ1-5, with 7 bases identical to TRBD1. This CDR3 is built from 19 residues. J lost 8 bases, V lost 0 bases, and 19 bases had no gene match. Germline CDR1 MNHEY, CDR2 SVGEGT. The CDR3 nucleotides are TGTGCCAGCAGTTACTCGCCCTTAACCCGGGACAGTCAATCTAAGCCCCAGCATTTT. Its protein is CASSYSPLTRDSQSKPQHF.

The chain couples TRBV11-1 to TRBJ1-1; D unclear. The V and J ends lost 5 bases and 12 bases respectively, with 31 bases between them. The CDR3 loop spans 17 amino acids. The V gene's germline CDR1 is SGHAT and CDR2 FQDESV (reference sequence). The CDR3 protein is CASSPTYSFRHNVSTFF. The CDR3 DNA is TGTGCCAGCAGCCCGACGTACAGTTTCAGACACAACGTCTCGACTTTCTTT.

The rearrangement uses TRBV12-5 and TRBJ2-3; TRBD2 agrees at 12 bases. Per germline, CDR1 LGHNT and CDR2 FRNRAP. V gave up 7 bases and J gave up 0 bases; unmatched junction bases: 5. The CDR3 runs 16 residues. CDR3 coding DNA: TGTGCTAGTGCCCCCGGACTAGCGGGGAGCACAGATACGCAGTATTTT. This sequence encodes CASAPGLAGSTDTQYF. The entire variable domain, with the rest obtained from reference TRBV12-5 and TRBJ2-3, is as follows: DARVTQTPRHKVTEMGQEVTMRCQPILGHNTVFWYRQTMMQGLELLAYFRNRAPLDDSGMPKDRFSAEMPDATLATLKIQPSEPRDSAVYFCASAPGLAGSTDTQYFGPGTRLTVL.

In this sample, this clonotype turned up many times. J is TRBJ1-1 and V is TRBV28; D remains ambiguous. CDR1 is MDHEN and CDR2 is SYDVKM in the germline V gene. V was clipped by 4 bases and J by 3 bases, with 12 bases between them. The CDR3 has 14 amino acids. The CDR3: CASSSVSPDTEAFF. DNA for the CDR3: TGTGCCAGCAGTTCTGTTTCCCCCGACACTGAAGCTTTCTTT.

This clonotype was observed at least ten times. This rearrangement joins TRBV6-1 to TRBJ2-7; D is uncertain. Trimming left V 0 bases short and J 6 bases short, with 21 bases between. Per the germline V gene, CDR1 is MNHNS and CDR2 is SASEGT. The CDR3 has 17 residues. As DNA, the CDR3 is TGTGCCAGCAGTGAAGCTGTATTTTCTAAGGTGGGAAGCGAGCAGTACTTC. It is translated as CASSEAVFSKVGSEQYF.